This TCR beta chain was recovered during a study of blood T cell repertoires in COVID-19. Study-level background: Acute-phase and convalescent COVID-19 samples originated in the United States, Italy and Spain. The cDNA or gDNA used as material had been derived from T cells, B-cell-depleted T cells, or PBMCs.

A Seattle source enrolled patients during active infection and followed them longitudinally. V shed 2 bases and J shed 0 bases, with 10 bases lying between them. The CDR3 has 16 amino acids. CDR1 and CDR2 (germline): ENHRY, SYGVKD. In the original analysis: Reference gene primer amplification yielded estimated nucleated cell counts. The assay was immunoSEQ multiplex PCR, and TCRdb's table has in-frame clones only and misses some. V and J calls and clone size are copied from that table; D and trimming were computed from the DNA. Here the sample spans 250,000 to 350,000 clones, roughly 83% being singletons.

This TCR was recovered from a human donor with COVID-19, enrolled during active disease. The donor label of this sample is uncertain. The chain links TRBV10-3 to TRBJ1-4; TRBD1 might be the D (6 bases). Sequencing used peripheral blood. The CDR3 region is CAISETRGTTNEKLFF. For the CDR3, the DNA is TGTGCCATCAGTGAGACCAGGGGAACAACTAATGAAAAACTGTTTTTT.